This TCR beta chain comes out of a study of blood T cells in healthy people across ages. Points from the study as a whole: Older individuals had lower TCR beta diversity per million T cells (the decline was roughly linear). Unsorted PBMCs ruled out conclusive naive versus antigen-experienced comparison.

Caucasian individuals from Russia who were healthy and aged about 6 to 95 acted as donors. Germline values: CDR1 DFQATT, CDR2 SNEGSKA (reference sequence). With V trimmed by 6 bases and J by 4 bases, 7 bases remained unmatched. There are 14 residues in the CDR3. A second PCR of roughly 7 to 11 cycles used a sample-barcoded 5' primer and a J-beta primer mix. MiXCR, applied by TCRdb to the 5' RACE reads, yields one record per CDR3 protein. The sample contains hundreds of thousands of distinct CDR3 sequences, around 45% of which appear only once. This clonotype was found once. No antigen is known for it. The TCR was taken from a man aged 60-69 years in good health. The chain joins TRBV20-1 to TRBJ2-3, with 10 bases fitting TRBD2. Sequenced input: blood. CDR3 nucleotides: TGCAGTGCCCTAGGGACTAGCGTACCAGATACGCAGTATTTT. This translates into CSALGTSVPDTQYF.